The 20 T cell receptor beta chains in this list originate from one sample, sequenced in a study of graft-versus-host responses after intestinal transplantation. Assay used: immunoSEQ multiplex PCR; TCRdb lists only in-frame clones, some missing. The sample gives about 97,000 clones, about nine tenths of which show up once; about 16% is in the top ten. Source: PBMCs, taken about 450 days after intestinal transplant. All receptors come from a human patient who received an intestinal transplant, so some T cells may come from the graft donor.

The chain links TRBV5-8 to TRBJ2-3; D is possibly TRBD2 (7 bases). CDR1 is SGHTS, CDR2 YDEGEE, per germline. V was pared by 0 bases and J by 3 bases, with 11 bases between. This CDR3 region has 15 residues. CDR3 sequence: CASSLEAGATDTQYF. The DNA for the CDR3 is TGTGCCAGCAGCTTGGAGGCGGGGGCGACAGATACGCAGTATTTT.

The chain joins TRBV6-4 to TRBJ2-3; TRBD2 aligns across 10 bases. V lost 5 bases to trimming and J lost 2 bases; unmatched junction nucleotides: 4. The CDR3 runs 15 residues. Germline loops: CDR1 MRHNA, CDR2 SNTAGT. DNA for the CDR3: TGTGCCAGCAGTCCAGCGGGGGGGCCCACAGATACGCAGTATTTT. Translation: CASSPAGGPTDTQYF.

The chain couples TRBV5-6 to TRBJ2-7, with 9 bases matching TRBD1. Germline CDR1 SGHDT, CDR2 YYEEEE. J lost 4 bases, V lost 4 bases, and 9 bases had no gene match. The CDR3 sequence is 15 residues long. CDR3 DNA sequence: TGTGCCAGCAGCCCCTTGGGGACAGGGTTTTACGAGCAGTACTTC. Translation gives CASSPLGTGFYEQYF.

CDR3 protein: CASSQLAGTDTQYF. In DNA, the CDR3 is TGTGCCAGCAGCCAACTAGCGGGGACAGATACGCAGTATTTT. The V gene is TRBV14, the J gene TRBJ2-3, with TRBD2 matching over 9 bases. CDR1 and CDR2 (germline): SGHDN, FVKESK. V trimming: 2 bases; J trimming: 3 bases; junction bases outside the gene matches: 0. The length of the CDR3 is 14 residues.

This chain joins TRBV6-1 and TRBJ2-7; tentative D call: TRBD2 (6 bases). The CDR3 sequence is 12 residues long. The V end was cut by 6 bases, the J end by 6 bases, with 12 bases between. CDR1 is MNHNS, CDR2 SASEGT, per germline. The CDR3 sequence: CASSTAGLEQYF. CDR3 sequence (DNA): TGTGCCAGCAGCACTGCGGGGCTCGAGCAGTACTTC.

The CDR3 DNA is TGCGCCAGCAGTGTATTTCAGGGCTACGAGCAGTACTTC. This encodes CASSVFQGYEQYF. The V call is TRBV10-2, the J call TRBJ2-7; D possibly corresponds to TRBD1 (5 bases). V was shortened by 4 bases and J by 3 bases, with 10 bases between the two germline ends. The length of the CDR3 is 13 residues. Germline V gene sequence: CDR1 WSHSY, CDR2 SAAADI.

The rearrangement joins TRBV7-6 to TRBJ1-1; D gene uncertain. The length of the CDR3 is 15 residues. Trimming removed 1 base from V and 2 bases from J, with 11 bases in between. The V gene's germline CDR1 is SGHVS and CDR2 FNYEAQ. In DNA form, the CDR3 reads TGTGCCAGCAGCTTAGATGTTTTGGGAAACACTGAAGCTTTCTTT. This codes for CASSLDVLGNTEAFF.

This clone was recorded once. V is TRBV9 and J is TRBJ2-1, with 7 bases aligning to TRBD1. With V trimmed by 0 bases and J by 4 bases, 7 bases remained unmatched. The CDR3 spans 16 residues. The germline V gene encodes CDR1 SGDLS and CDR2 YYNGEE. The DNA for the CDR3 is TGTGCCAGCAGCGTAGGATCTCGGGACAGATACAATGAGCAGTTCTTC. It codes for CASSVGSRDRYNEQFF.

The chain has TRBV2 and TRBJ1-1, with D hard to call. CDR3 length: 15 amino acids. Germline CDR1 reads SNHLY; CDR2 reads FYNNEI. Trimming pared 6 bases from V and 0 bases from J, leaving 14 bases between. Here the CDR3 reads CASRPGGILNTEAFF. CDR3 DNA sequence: TGTGCCAGCAGGCCAGGCGGGATTTTGAACACTGAAGCTTTCTTT. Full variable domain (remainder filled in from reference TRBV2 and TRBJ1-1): EPEVTQTPSHQVTQMGQEVILRCVPISNHLYFYWYRQILGQKVEFLVSFYNNEISEKSEIFDDQFSVERPDGSNFTLKIRSTKLEDSAMYFCASRPGGILNTEAFFGQGTRLTVV.

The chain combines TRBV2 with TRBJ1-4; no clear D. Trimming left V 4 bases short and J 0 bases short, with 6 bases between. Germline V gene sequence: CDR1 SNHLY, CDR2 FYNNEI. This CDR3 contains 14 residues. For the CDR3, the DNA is TGTGCCAGCAGTGCTGGATCAACTAATGAAAAACTGTTTTTT. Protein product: CASSAGSTNEKLFF.

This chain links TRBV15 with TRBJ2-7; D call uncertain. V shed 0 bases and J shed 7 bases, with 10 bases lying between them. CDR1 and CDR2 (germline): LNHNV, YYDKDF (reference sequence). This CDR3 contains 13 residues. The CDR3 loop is CATSRDSPLEQYF. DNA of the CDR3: TGTGCCACCAGCAGAGATTCCCCACTAGAGCAGTACTTC.

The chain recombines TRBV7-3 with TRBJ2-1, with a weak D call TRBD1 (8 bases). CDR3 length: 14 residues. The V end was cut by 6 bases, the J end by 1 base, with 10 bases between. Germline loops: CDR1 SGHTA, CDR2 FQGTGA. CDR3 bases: TGTGCCAGCAGACAGGGGGGGTCCTACAATGAGCAGTTCTTC. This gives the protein CASRQGGSYNEQFF.

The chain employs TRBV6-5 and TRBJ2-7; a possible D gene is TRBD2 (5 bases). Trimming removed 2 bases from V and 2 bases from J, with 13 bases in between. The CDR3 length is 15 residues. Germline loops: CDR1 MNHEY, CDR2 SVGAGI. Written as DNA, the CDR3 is TGTGCCAGCAGTTACCTCCCAGAGGGCCCCTACGAGCAGTACTTC. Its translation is CASSYLPEGPYEQYF.

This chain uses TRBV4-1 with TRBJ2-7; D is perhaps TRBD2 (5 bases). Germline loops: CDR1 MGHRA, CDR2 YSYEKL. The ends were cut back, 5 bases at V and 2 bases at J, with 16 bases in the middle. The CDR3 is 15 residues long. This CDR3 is CASSDGIVGTYEQYF. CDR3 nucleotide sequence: TGCGCCAGCAGCGACGGGATAGTCGGAACCTACGAGCAGTACTTC.

The CDR3: CASSLAWPFYEQYF. The DNA for the CDR3 is TGTGCCAGCAGTTTAGCTTGGCCTTTCTACGAGCAGTACTTC. The gene calls are TRBV27 and TRBJ2-7; D is undetermined. Germline values: CDR1 MNHEY, CDR2 SMNVEV (reference sequence). V lost 2 bases and J lost 3, with 11 bases in between. This CDR3 region has 14 residues.

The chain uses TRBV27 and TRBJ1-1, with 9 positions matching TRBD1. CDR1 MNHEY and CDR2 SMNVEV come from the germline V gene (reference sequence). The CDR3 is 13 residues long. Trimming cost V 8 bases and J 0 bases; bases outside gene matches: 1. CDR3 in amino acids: CASGDRVNTEAFF. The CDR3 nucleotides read TGTGCCAGCGGGGACAGGGTGAACACTGAAGCTTTCTTT.

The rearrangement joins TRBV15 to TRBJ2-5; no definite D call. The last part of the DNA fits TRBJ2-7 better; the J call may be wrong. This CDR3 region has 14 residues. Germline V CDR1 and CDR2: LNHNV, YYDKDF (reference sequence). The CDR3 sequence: CATSRERSSYEQYF. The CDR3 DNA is TGTGCCACCAGCAGAGAACGGAGCTCCTACGAGCAGTACTTC.

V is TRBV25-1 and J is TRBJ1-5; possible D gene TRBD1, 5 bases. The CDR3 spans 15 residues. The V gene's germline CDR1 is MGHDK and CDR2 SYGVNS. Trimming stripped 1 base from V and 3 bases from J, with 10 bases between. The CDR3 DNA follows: TGTGCCAGCAGTGAATCGGGGCACTCCAATCAGCCCCAGCATTTT. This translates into CASSESGHSNQPQHF.

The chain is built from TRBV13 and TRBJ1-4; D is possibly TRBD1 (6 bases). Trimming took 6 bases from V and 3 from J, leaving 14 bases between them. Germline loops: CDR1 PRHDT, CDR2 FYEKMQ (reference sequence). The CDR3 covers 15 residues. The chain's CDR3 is CASSYTGRANEKLFF. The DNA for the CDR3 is TGTGCCAGCAGTTACACAGGGAGAGCTAATGAAAAACTGTTTTTT.

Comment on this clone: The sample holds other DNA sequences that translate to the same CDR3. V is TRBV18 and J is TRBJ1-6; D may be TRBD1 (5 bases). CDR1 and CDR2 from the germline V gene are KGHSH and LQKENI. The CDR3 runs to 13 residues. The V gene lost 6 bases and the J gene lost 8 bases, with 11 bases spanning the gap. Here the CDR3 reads CASSRQGDSPLHF. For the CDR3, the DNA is TGTGCCAGCTCGCGGCAGGGAGATTCACCCCTCCACTTT.